Sequencing of this T cell receptor (beta chain) was carried out in a study of blood T cell repertoires in COVID-19. Overall study: PBMCs, B-cell-depleted T cells, or T cells provided the cDNA or gDNA that made up the material.

The germline V gene encodes CDR1 MDHEN and CDR2 SYDVKM. Trimming cost V 6 bases and J 4 bases; bases outside gene matches: 13. This CDR3 comprises 16 residues. As processed by the authors: Reference gene primer amplification in the assay estimated nucleated cell counts. Sequencing used immunoSEQ multiplex PCR; TCRdb keeps in-frame clones, though not all of them. From that table come the V and J calls and clone size; the DNA was used to work out D and trimming. The sample includes roughly 15,000 clones, approximately 90% of them seen just once. Sequenced input: peripheral blood. This chain links TRBV28 with TRBJ2-7, with 9 bases identical to TRBD1. The clonotype originates from a man aged 50 to 59 with active COVID-19. CDR3 sequence (DNA): TGTGCCAGCAGCCTCCTAGGACAGGGGAGAGGTTACGAGCAGTACTTC. Translation: CASSLLGQGRGYEQYF.